This is a list of T cell receptor beta chains from one sample in a study of CD8 T cells in ankylosing spondylitis. TCRdb re-derived calls from the 5' RACE reads in MiXCR, one entry per CDR3 protein. The table includes 200,000 to 300,000 distinct CDR3 sequences, 10% detected once. The sequencing sample was made of blood, either unsorted or a sorted T cell fraction (not recorded which). All receptors derive from a male donor with ankylosing spondylitis or in good health (not recorded which). The CDR3 runs from the conserved cysteine through the conserved F or W. The D gene is left open where the match is weak. The size field is filled for only some rows; it gives once, few, many or a size class.

j_call,v_call,d_call,clone_size,cdr3_nt,cdr3_aa
TRBJ2-7,TRBV2,TRBD1,many,TGTGCCAGCAGGGTGGACAGGGGACTGACTTATACCTACGAGCAGTACTTC,CASRVDRGLTYTYEQYF
TRBJ1-6,TRBV13,.,many,TGTGCCAGCAGCTTATGGGGGAGCGGCAATTCACCCCTCCACTTT,CASSLWGSGNSPLHF
TRBJ1-2,TRBV5-1,.,many,TGCGCCAGCAGCTTGGATCCTAGCGAAGGCTACACCTTC,CASSLDPSEGYTF
TRBJ2-1,TRBV29-1,.,many,TGCAGCGTTGAACCCCCCGGGACCTACAATGAGCAGTTCTTC,CSVEPPGTYNEQFF
TRBJ2-1,TRBV6-2/TRBV6-3,.,many,TGTGCCAGCCGACCGGGGGCGCGGGAGCAGTTCTTC,CASRPGAREQFF
TRBJ1-1,TRBV5-4,.,many,TGTGCCAGCAGAACTGACAGTAACACTGAAGCTTTCTTT,CASRTDSNTEAFF
TRBJ1-2,TRBV20-1,.,many,TGCAGTGCTAGTCTCATCGGGGGGCAGAGCTATGGCTACACCTTC,CSASLIGGQSYGYTF
TRBJ2-5,TRBV20-1,.,many,TGCAGTGCAGGACAGCAAGAGACCCAGTACTTC,CSAGQQETQYF
TRBJ2-7,TRBV10-3,TRBD1,many,TGTGCCATCAGCCCGGACAGGGGCCTTTACGAGCAGTACTTC,CAISPDRGLYEQYF
TRBJ2-7,TRBV30,.,many,TGTGCCGGGACCGTTCGCGGGCCCTACGAGCAGTACTTC,CAGTVRGPYEQYF
TRBJ2-5,TRBV6-4,TRBD1,many,TGTGCCAGCAGTGACGGGACAGACCAAGAGACCCAGTACTTC,CASSDGTDQETQYF
TRBJ2-5,TRBV5-1,.,many,TGCGCCAGCAGCCCGGGACCAGGGATAGAGACCCAGTACTTC,CASSPGPGIETQYF
TRBJ2-1,TRBV7-2,.,many,TGTGCCAGCAGCGGTCACTCAGAGCAGTTCTTC,CASSGHSEQFF
TRBJ1-4,TRBV12-2,.,few,TGTGCAAGTCGCCCCCCGGGGTTGAATGAAAAACTGTTTTTT,CASRPPGLNEKLFF
TRBJ1-1,TRBV30,.,.,TGTGCCTGGGGGACCGGATTGAACACTGAAGCTTTCTTT,CAWGTGLNTEAFF
TRBJ2-2,TRBV4-1,.,many,TGCGCCAGCAGCCGAGGGTTCGCGAACACCGGGGAGCTGTTTTTT,CASSRGFANTGELFF
TRBJ1-5,TRBV4-1,TRBD1,many,TGCGCCAGCAGCCACGGACAGGGCGGCAATCAGCCCCAGCATTTT,CASSHGQGGNQPQHF
TRBJ1-6,TRBV12-3/TRBV12-4,TRBD1,.,TGTGCCAGCAGTCCAGGACAGGGGAATTCACCCCTCCACTTT,CASSPGQGNSPLHF
TRBJ2-1,TRBV12-3/TRBV12-4,TRBD2,many,TGTGCCAGCAGTTTTTTGCTAGCGGGAGGCGATGAGCAGTTCTTC,CASSFLLAGGDEQFF
TRBJ2-7,TRBV20-1,TRBD2,many,TGCAGTGCTAGCCGCCTAGCGGGAGCGCTCTACGAGCAGTACTTC,CSASRLAGALYEQYF
TRBJ2-2,TRBV12-3/TRBV12-4,TRBD2,many,TGTGCCAGCAGTTTAGGCGGGAGGGCCCCCGGGGAGCTGTTTTTT,CASSLGGRAPGELFF
TRBJ1-2,TRBV12-3/TRBV12-4,.,many,TGTGCCAGCAGTTTTGGGCGGGGGCAAGGGACCGCCTATGGCTACACCTTC,CASSFGRGQGTAYGYTF
TRBJ1-3,TRBV7-9,TRBD1,few,TGTGCCAGCAGCGGGACAGGCACCAATGGAAACACCATATATTTT,CASSGTGTNGNTIYF
TRBJ1-4,TRBV29-1,.,.,TGCAGCGTTGGGCAGGGGCATGAAAAACTGTTTTTT,CSVGQGHEKLFF
TRBJ2-7,TRBV5-1,.,many,TGCGCCAGCAGTCCCCAGGGGTTGGGAATCTACGAGCAGTACTTC,CASSPQGLGIYEQYF
TRBJ2-2,TRBV19,.,many,TGTGCCAGTAGTTATTTTGTTAGGACGACCGGGGAGCTGTTTTTT,CASSYFVRTTGELFF
TRBJ1-6,TRBV6-1,.,many,TGTGCCGCAAGTACAAGCTCCTATAATTCACCCCTCCACTTT,CAASTSSYNSPLHF
TRBJ1-6,TRBV4-2,.,few,TGTGCCAGCAGCCAAGATCACGGGGAAGCCCTCCACTTT,CASSQDHGEALHF
TRBJ2-2,TRBV19,.,.,TGTGCCAGTAGTATCCGGGCATTATTCACCGGGGAGCTGTTTTTT,CASSIRALFTGELFF
TRBJ1-4,TRBV2,TRBD1,many,TGTGCCAGCCGCGCAGGGGGACCTGATGAAAAACTGTTTTTT,CASRAGGPDEKLFF
TRBJ2-5,TRBV10-2,.,few,TGCGCCAGCAGTGAGAGGAGGGGGGGCCCGGAGACCCAGTACTTC,CASSERRGGPETQYF